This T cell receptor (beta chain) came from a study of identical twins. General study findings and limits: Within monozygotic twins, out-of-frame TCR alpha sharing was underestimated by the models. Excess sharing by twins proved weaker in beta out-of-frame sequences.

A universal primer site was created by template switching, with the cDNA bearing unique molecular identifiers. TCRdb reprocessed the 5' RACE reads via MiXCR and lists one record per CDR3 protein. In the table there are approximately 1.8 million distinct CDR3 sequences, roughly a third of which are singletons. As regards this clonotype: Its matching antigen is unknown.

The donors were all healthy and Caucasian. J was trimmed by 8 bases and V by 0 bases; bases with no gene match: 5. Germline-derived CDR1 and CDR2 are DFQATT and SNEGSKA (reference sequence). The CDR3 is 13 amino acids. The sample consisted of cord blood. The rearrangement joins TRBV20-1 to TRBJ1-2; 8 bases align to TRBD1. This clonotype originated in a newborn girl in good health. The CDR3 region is CSARDWRTGGYTF. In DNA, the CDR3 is TGCAGTGCTAGAGATTGGAGGACAGGGGGCTACACCTTC.